This T cell receptor (beta chain) was captured by sequencing in a study of shared clonotypes between healthy human individuals. Germline CDR1 is MNHNS and CDR2 is SASEGT. Trimming took off 7 bases at V and 0 bases at J, with 13 bases between the two ends. The CDR3 extends over 15 amino acids. Healthy adults negative for HIV, lacking recent acute infections or vaccinations, served as donors. Splitting the CD4+ cells yielded a CD45RA+ naive subset and a CD45RA-negative memory subset. General observations from the study: An anticipated effect of sequencing depth on clonotype sharing among donors was recognized.

Regarding this clone: Its matching antigen is unknown.

An assay was performed, and its level was deep. Sequencing used immunoSEQ multiplex PCR; TCRdb keeps in-frame clones, though not all of them. The sample consists of about 1.4 million clones, roughly 96% of them appearing once. The chain is built from TRBV6-1 and TRBJ2-1, with D perhaps TRBD2 (6 bases). The sequenced sample was naive CD4+ T cells sorted from blood. As to subset: CD45RA+ positively selected. This TCR derives from a man aged 25-45 years in good health. The CDR3 reads CASTRGGISYNEQFF. The CDR3 coding sequence is TGTGCCAGCACTAGGGGCGGGATCTCCTACAATGAGCAGTTCTTC.